Listed below are T cell receptor beta chains from one sample, sequenced in a study of tumor and adjacent non-tumor tissue in lung cancer. In TCRdb, the multiplex PCR reads were re-called with MiXCR into one record per CDR3 protein. The data show roughly 200,000 distinct CDR3 sequences, about 76% seen once. Sequencing was carried out using lung tumor tissue. The receptors were sampled from a man in his 60s with non-small cell lung cancer. The CDR3 runs from the conserved cysteine through the conserved F or W. D genes are given only for firm matches. Size is omitted from some rows. Given values are once, few, many or a class for expanded clones.

len,d_gene,v_gene,abundance,j_gene,CDR3aa,CDR3nt
13,-,TRBV6-1,once,TRBJ2-3,CASSPIYTYTQYF,TGTGCCAGCAGCCCAATCTACACATATACACAGTATTTT
15,-,TRBV11-3,-,TRBJ2-5,CASSLFGRAEETQYF,TGTGCCAGCAGCTTATTCGGCAGAGCGGAAGAGACCCAGTACTTC
16,-,TRBV5-5,many,TRBJ2-1,CASSLTVGGTYNEQFF,TGTGCCAGCAGCTTGACGGTGGGAGGTACCTACAATGAGCAGTTCTTC
15,-,TRBV6-6,-,TRBJ2-7,CASNYQTVRSYEQYF,TGTGCCAGCAATTATCAGACAGTTCGGTCCTACGAGCAGTACTTC
14,-,TRBV6-6,-,TRBJ2-3,CASSYLTVTDTQYF,TGTGCCAGCAGTTACTTGACAGTCACAGATACGCAGTATTTT
15,-,TRBV30,-,TRBJ2-1,CACSRRGGAYNEQFF,TGTGCCTGCTCACGAAGGGGGGGGGCCTACAATGAGCAGTTCTTC
16,TRBD1,TRBV6-5,many,TRBJ2-7,CASSVSFGGQGLGQYF,TGTGCCAGCAGTGTTTCCTTCGGGGGACAGGGGTTAGGGCAGTACTTC
14,-,TRBV20-1,-,TRBJ2-7,CSARDPLGIYEQYF,TGCAGTGCTAGAGACCCCTTGGGGATCTACGAGCAGTACTTC
13,TRBD1,TRBV12-3/TRBV12-4,few,TRBJ1-2,CASSTGGSYGYTF,TGTGCCAGCAGCACAGGGGGCTCCTATGGCTACACCTTC
17,-,TRBV4-2,-,TRBJ2-1,CASSQDLVGRGGNGQFF,TGTGCCAGCAGCCAAGATCTTGTGGGCAGAGGTGGCAATGGGCAGTTCTTC
15,-,TRBV11-2,-,TRBJ2-3,CASSEWGAGTDTQYF,TGTGCCAGCAGCGAATGGGGGGCCGGTACAGATACGCAGTATTTT
17,TRBD1,TRBV6-5,-,TRBJ1-1,CASSRTNRGRLGTEAVF,TGTGCCAGCAGTCGAACGAACAGGGGGCGCTTGGGTACTGAAGCTGTCTTT
17,TRBD2,TRBV12-5,-,TRBJ2-2,CASGPGGSGSSIGELFF,TGTGCTAGTGGCCCAGGGGGTAGCGGGAGTAGCATCGGGGAGCTGTTTTTT
14,-,TRBV6-2/TRBV6-3,many,TRBJ1-2,CASSYGGHNYGYTF,TGTGCCAGCAGTTATGGGGGGCACAACTATGGCTACACCTTC
15,TRBD1,TRBV12-3/TRBV12-4,once,TRBJ1-1,CASSKRQGEKSEALF,TGTGCCAGCAGTAAAAGACAGGGGGAGAAATCTGAAGCTCTCTTT
14,-,TRBV6-5,once,TRBJ2-5,CAGSDTWTAGARYF,TGTGCCGGCAGTGATACCTGGACCGCGGGGGCCCGGTACTTC
15,-,TRBV5-1,many,TRBJ1-5,CASSFGGSGNQPQHF,TGCGCCAGCAGCTTCGGGGGTTCAGGGAATCAGCCCCAGCATTTT
18,-,TRBV6-1,-,TRBJ2-1,CASSETRATSGSYNEQFF,TGTGCCAGCAGTGAAACGCGGGCCACCAGTGGGTCCTACAATGAGCAGTTCTTC
13,-,TRBV29-1,many,TRBJ2-7,CSARPPSSYEQYF,TGCAGCGCCCGGCCTCCGAGCTCCTACGAGCAGTACTTC
16,-,TRBV20-1,few,TRBJ2-1,CSARDHMAGYDNEQFF,TGCAGTGCTAGAGATCATATGGCGGGATATGACAATGAGCAGTTCTTC
12,-,TRBV20-1,once,TRBJ2-7,CSAQRVTYEQYF,TGCAGTGCTCAGAGAGTTACGTACGAGCAATACTTC
14,-,TRBV20-1,-,TRBJ2-7,CNARDHRASYEQYF,TGCAATGCTAGAGATCACAGGGCCTCCTACGAGCAGTACTTC
15,TRBD1,TRBV6-5,many,TRBJ1-2,CASSSPRDRADGYTF,TGTGCCAGCAGCTCACCGAGGGACAGGGCGGATGGCTACACCTTC
18,TRBD2,TRBV6-2/TRBV6-3,-,TRBJ2-1,CASSYSSRTSGARAEQFF,TGTGCCAGCAGTTACTCGTCAAGGACTAGCGGAGCTAGGGCTGAGCAGTTCTTC
16,-,TRBV4-2,-,TRBJ2-3,CVSSRNPRTSTDTQYF,TGTGTCAGCAGCCGGAACCCCAGGACTAGCACAGATACGCAGTATTTT
18,TRBD1,TRBV11-3,-,TRBJ2-2,CASSSILMGQGAPGELLF,TGTGCCAGCAGCTCGATACTTATGGGACAGGGGGCGCCTGGGGAGCTGCTTTTT
15,-,TRBV4-1,-,TRBJ1-2,CASSQDVTEGYGYTF,TGCGCCAGCAGCCAGGATGTGACAGAGGGCTATGGCTACACCTTC
13,-,TRBV6-4,-,TRBJ1-6,CATTRERGSPLHF,TGTGCCACCACCAGGGAGAGAGGGTCACCCCTCCACTTT
15,-,TRBV6-5,many,TRBJ1-6,CASSYLDRDNSPLHF,TGTGCCAGCAGTTACCTGGACAGAGATAATTCACCCCTCCACTTT
15,-,TRBV11-3,-,TRBJ2-5,CASSLDGTIEETQNF,TGTGCCAGCAGCTTAGATGGGACCATAGAAGAGACCCAGAACTTC
18,TRBD1,TRBV6-1,-,TRBJ1-5,CASSSTNRGLTSSQPQHF,TGTGCCAGCAGTAGCACAAACAGGGGGCTTACGAGCAGTCAGCCCCAGCATTTT
14,-,TRBV20-1,once,TRBJ2-3,CSAKEGLTTDTQYF,TGCAGTGCAAAGGAGGGCTTGACGACAGATACGCAGTATTTT
13,-,TRBV12-3/TRBV12-4,-,TRBJ1-2,CAKQQIPSYGYTF,TGTGCCAAGCAGCAAATCCCTAGCTATGGTTACACCTTC
12,-,TRBV20-1,-,TRBJ2-7,CSAQMDGSEQYF,TGCAGTGCTCAGATGGATGGGAGTGAGCAGTACTTC
14,-,TRBV7-9,-,TRBJ2-5,CASRPGAEGETQYF,TGTGCCAGCCGTCCGGGGGCCGAGGGAGAGACCCAGTACTTC
12,-,TRBV12-3/TRBV12-4,-,TRBJ1-6,CANSNTGSPLYF,TGTGCCAACAGCAACACAGGTTCACCCCTCTACTTT
15,-,TRBV4-3,-,TRBJ1-2,CASSQDRSGVYGYTF,TGCGCCAGCAGCCAAGATAGGAGCGGGGTATATGGCTACACCTTC
16,-,TRBV4-1,-,TRBJ2-7,CASSQGVGQWSYEQYF,TGCGCCAGCAGCCAGGGGGTCGGGCAATGGTCCTACGAGCAGTACTTC
14,-,TRBV5-1,-,TRBJ2-7,CVSRASLAGYEQYF,TGCGTCAGCAGGGCCAGTCTGGCGGGCTACGAGCAGTACTTC
17,TRBD2,TRBV11-1,-,TRBJ2-1,CASSLSRLAGGNNYKFF,TGTGCCAGCAGCTTATCTCGGCTAGCGGGAGGCAACAATTATAAGTTCTTC
13,TRBD1,TRBV6-5,-,TRBJ1-5,CASNRGVNQPQHF,TGTGCCAGCAACAGGGGAGTGAATCAGCCCCAGCATTTT
17,TRBD1,TRBV29-1,-,TRBJ2-6,CSVPTGGHPSGANVLTF,TGCAGCGTTCCGACAGGGGGGCATCCCTCTGGGGCCAACGTCCTGACCTTC
15,TRBD2,TRBV20-1,many,TRBJ2-1,CSAPGTNRNYNEQFF,TGCAGTGCTCCTGGGACTAATCGGAACTACAATGAGCAGTTCTTC
17,TRBD2,TRBV5-4,-,TRBJ2-1,CASSRPLGGGPRNEQFF,TGTGCCAGCAGCCGCCCCCTCGGGGGGGGCCCTCGGAATGAGCAGTTCTTC
14,-,TRBV5-6,-,TRBJ1-5,CACSLGGINQPQHF,TGTGCCTGCAGCTTGGGAGGGATTAATCAGCCCCAACATTTT